There are a few counts of the clone carrying this T cell receptor (beta chain). Germline loops: CDR1 SNHLY, CDR2 FYNNEI. Trimming pared 8 bases from V and 1 base from J, leaving 13 bases between. The CDR3 is made up of 14 amino acids. The data were taken from a study of blood T cells in healthy people across ages. A J-beta primer mix and a sample-barcoded 5' primer were used in a second PCR of about 7 to 12 cycles. TCRdb re-called the 5' RACE reads through MiXCR, storing one row per CDR3 protein. Of around 820,000 distinct CDR3 sequences in the sample, approximately 25% are singletons; the top ten hold around 3.6%. The same data also contributed to another study, on T cells of mothers and their children. Turning to that study: Second-PCR primer M1S introduced sample barcodes and 2-4 random nucleotides.

The clonotype originates from a boy between 5 and 17 years old in good health. The V call is TRBV2, the J call TRBJ2-3; D is uncertain. The sample was blood. CDR3 amino acids: CASPGSGRTDTQYF. The DNA of the CDR3 is TGTGCCAGCCCCGGTTCTGGACGCACAGATACGCAGTATTTT.